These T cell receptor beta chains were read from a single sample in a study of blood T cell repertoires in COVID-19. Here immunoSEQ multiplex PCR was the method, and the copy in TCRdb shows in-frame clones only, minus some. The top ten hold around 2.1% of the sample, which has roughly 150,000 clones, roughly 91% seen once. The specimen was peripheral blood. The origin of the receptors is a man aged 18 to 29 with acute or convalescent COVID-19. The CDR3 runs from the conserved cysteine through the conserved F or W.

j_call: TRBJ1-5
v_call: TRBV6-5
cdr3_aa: CASTLEGTSNQPQHF

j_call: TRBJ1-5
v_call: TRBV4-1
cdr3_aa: CASSQGSRTGVFGNQPQHF

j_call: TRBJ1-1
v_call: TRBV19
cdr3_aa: CASSIAGLHEAFF

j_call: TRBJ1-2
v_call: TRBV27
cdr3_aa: CASSLTGGYGYTF

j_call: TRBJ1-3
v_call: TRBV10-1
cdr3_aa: CASMDVRGTGNTIYF

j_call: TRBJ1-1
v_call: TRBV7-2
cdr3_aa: CASREQGMLPAFF

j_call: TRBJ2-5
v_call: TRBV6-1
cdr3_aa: CASSDQGAAEETQYF

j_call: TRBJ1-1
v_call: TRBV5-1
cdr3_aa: CASSAGTGGVTEAFF

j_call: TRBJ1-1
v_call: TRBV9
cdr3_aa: CASSHWGQTGDEAFF

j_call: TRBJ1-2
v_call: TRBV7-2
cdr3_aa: CASSSLVNYGYTF

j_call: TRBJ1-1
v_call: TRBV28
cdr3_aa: CASKPGLRANTEAFF

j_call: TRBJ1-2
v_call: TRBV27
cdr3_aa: CASSLPEAGQNYGGSANYGYTF

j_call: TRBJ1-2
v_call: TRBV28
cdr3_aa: CASKIQGVSSDGYTF

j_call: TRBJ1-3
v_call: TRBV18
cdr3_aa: CASEEDRHRNTIYF

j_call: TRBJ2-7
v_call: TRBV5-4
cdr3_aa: CASSLAGSSSYEQYF

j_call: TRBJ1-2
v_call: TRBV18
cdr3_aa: CASSLDGGSNYGYTF

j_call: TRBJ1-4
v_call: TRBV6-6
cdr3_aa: CASSYGQVNEKLFF

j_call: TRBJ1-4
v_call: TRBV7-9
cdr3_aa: CASTQTGTIEKLFF

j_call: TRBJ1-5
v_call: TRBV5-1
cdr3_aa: CASSLGANGNQPQHF

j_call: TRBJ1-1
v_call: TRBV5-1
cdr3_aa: CASSLVASGVNTEAFF

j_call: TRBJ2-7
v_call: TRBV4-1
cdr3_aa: CASSGRTGGHEQYF

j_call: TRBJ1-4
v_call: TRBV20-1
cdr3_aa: CSATDRGTNEKLFF

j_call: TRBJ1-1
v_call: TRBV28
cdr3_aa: CASSPQWQNTEAFF

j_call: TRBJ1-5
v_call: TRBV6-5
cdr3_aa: CASSPGQGRSQPQHF

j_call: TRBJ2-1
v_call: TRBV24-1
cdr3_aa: CATSDETNEQFF

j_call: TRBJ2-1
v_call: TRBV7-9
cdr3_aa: CASSWTAYNEQFF

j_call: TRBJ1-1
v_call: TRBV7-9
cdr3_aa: CASSLDRAVTSLNTEAFF

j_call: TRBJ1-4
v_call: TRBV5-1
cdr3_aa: CASSSIWGGNEKLFF

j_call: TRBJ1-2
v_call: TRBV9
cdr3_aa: CASSRQATNYGYTF

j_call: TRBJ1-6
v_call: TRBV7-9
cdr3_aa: CASSLVTQMNSPLHF

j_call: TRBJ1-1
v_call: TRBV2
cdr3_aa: CASSERVVAFF

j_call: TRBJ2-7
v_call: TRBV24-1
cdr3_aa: CATSGSGTRSYEQYF

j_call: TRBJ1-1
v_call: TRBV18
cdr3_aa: CASSPPTGNTEAFF

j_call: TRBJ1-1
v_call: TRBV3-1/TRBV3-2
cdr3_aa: CASSDRWGGTEAFF

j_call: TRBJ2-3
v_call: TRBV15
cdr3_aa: CATRGQGGDTQYF

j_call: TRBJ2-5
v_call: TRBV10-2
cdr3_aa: CASSDRGGETQYF

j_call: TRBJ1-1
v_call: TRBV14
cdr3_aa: CASSLRDRVNTEAFF

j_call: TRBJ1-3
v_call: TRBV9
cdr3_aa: CASTESTQLRNTIYF

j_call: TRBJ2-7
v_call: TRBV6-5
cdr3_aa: CASSSPGQGDYEQYF

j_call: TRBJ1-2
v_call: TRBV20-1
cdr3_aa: CSARKWGAYTF

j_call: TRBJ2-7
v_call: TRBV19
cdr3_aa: CASSISARSYEQYF

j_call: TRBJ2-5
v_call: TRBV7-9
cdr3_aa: CASSYDRAVETQYF

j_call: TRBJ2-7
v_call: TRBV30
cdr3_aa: CAWSAGTGEVYGQYF

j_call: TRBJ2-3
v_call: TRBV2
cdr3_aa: CASTAHGGEVLTDTQYF

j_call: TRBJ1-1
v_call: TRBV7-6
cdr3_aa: CASSFAQGEAFF

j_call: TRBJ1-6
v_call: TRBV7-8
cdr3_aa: CASSFFPTASGSPLHF

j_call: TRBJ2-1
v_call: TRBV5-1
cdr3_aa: CASSAREYGGNEQFF

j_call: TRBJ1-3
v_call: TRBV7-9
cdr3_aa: CASSRESGNTIYF

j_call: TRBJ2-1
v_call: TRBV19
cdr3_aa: CASSMGWDRGFNEQFF

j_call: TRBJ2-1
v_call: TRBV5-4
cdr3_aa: CASKLRGLAPGGEQFF

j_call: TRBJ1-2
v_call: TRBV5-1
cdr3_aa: CASSQRTGRTFYGYTF

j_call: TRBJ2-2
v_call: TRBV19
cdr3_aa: CASSITGEVGELFF

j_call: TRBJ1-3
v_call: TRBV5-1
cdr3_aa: CASSLGAGISGNTIYF

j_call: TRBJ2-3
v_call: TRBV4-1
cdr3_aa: CASRKTGVSTDTQYF